These T cell receptor beta chains were read from a single sample in a study of human T cells and chemical hapten exposure. One entry per CDR3 protein results from TCRdb running MiXCR on the RACE reads. The sample holds more than 300,000 distinct CDR3 sequences; 5.1% are singletons and the top ten take about 2.5%. The sample was whole blood, taken in connection with sensitization to the hapten diphenylcyclopropenone (DPC). These receptors were taken from a woman aged 50 to 65 with alopecia areata. Some clones in this sample may be carry-over from other donors' samples. CDR3s leave out the opening cysteine and the closing phenylalanine or tryptophan.

j_call v_call cdr3_aa
TRBJ2-1 TRBV13 ASSLGRVPNEQF
TRBJ2-5 TRBV11-2 ASSLGLAAKTQY
TRBJ2-1 TRBV20-1 SARTSSEQF
TRBJ1-1 TRBV28 ASSHPTTRGF
TRBJ2-1 TRBV11-2 ASRSPGRPYNEQF
TRBJ1-6 TRBV6-5 ASRPMVGSSPLH
TRBJ2-1 TRBV6-2/TRBV6-3 ASNRLAGDYNEQF
TRBJ2-4 TRBV4-3 ASSQVLIAGGRANIQY
TRBJ1-1 TRBV3-1 ASSHLGNTEAF
TRBJ2-7 TRBV6-5 ASRGAPAYEQY
TRBJ2-5 TRBV28 ASTSGSAPPQETQY
TRBJ2-3 TRBV3-1 ASSQDMWGTTDTQY
TRBJ2-1 TRBV13 ASTTSGVARRGNEQF
TRBJ2-7 TRBV28 ASSFAGRADEQY
TRBJ2-3 TRBV9 ASSGSGYTDTQY
TRBJ1-6 TRBV30 AWDGSPGEALH
TRBJ1-1 TRBV5-1 ASARDPGNTEAF
TRBJ1-5 TRBV29-1 SVMTGNQPQH
TRBJ2-5 TRBV10-3 AIMRAGQETQY
TRBJ1-1 TRBV5-1 ASSSLQGNTEAF
TRBJ2-1 TRBV7-6 ASSPGTSGPREQF
TRBJ1-5 TRBV21-1 ASSKRGTDYSNQPQH
TRBJ1-1 TRBV10-2 ASRGGGNLNTEAF
TRBJ1-6 TRBV6-6 ASSYSGGAYNSPLH
TRBJ1-5 TRBV5-6 ASSSGTGVQPQH
TRBJ1-1 TRBV3-1 ASSQRAGEAF
TRBJ2-3 TRBV7-2 ASRGGTGTQY
TRBJ1-6 TRBV5-5 ASSPDRSSYNSPLH